The 18 T cell receptor beta chains in this list originate from one sample, sequenced in a study of T cell responses to AZD1222 COVID-19 vaccine. Sequenced by immunoSEQ multiplex PCR; TCRdb stores in-frame clones only, minus some. The data contain 180,000 or so clones, just over 90% of them singletons. Sequencing was performed on peripheral blood, taken 28 days after the second AZD1222 dose. These receptors were obtained from an adult who received the AZD1222 COVID-19 vaccine.

This chain uses TRBV3-1 (or the pseudogene TRBV3-2) with TRBJ2-7; no clear D. V was shortened by 6 bases and J by 4 bases, with 10 bases between the two germline ends. This CDR3 spans 12 amino acids. The germline CDR1 and CDR2 sequences are LGHDT and YNNKEL (reference sequence). CDR3 protein: CASSFGEYEQYF. The CDR3 DNA follows: TGTGCCAGCAGTTTTGGGGAATACGAGCAGTACTTC.

The chain links TRBV6-2 or TRBV6-3 to TRBJ2-5; D is perhaps TRBD2 (5 bases). The CDR3 runs to 16 residues. Trimming stripped 1 base from V and 2 bases from J, with 14 bases between. Germline CDR1 MNHEY, CDR2 SVGEGT. CDR3 bases: TGTGCCAGCAGTTACTTACGGCTCAGACTACAAGAGACCCAGTACTTC. This gives the protein CASSYLRLRLQETQYF.

The chain has TRBV5-1 and TRBJ1-6; no clear D. The V gene's germline CDR1 is SGHRS and CDR2 YFSETQ. The V gene lost 4 bases and the J gene lost 0 bases, with 14 bases spanning the gap. The CDR3 is 17 amino acids. The CDR3 sequence is CASSLTRTNSYNSPLHF. Written as DNA, the CDR3 is TGCGCCAGCAGCCTCACACGCACAAACTCCTATAATTCACCCCTCCACTTT.

The V gene is TRBV4-2, the J gene TRBJ1-5; possibly TRBD1 for D (6 bases). Trimming stripped 3 bases from V and 0 bases from J, with 36 bases between. CDR3 length: 24 amino acids. The germline CDR1 and CDR2 sequences are LGHNA and YNFKEQ. The CDR3 sequence is CASSHSLAAHQGPAIPYSNQPQHF. The CDR3 DNA reads TGTGCCAGCAGCCATTCATTAGCGGCACATCAGGGGCCTGCTATCCCTTATAGCAATCAGCCCCAGCATTTT.

V usage is TRBV28 and J usage is TRBJ2-4; D is tentatively TRBD1 or TRBD2 (5 bases each). V gave up 8 bases and J gave up 8 bases, with 16 bases separating them. This CDR3 has 13 residues. In germline, CDR1 is MDHEN, CDR2 SYDVKM. In nucleotides, the CDR3 is TGTGCCAGCCGAGGACTCGGGGCAGACATTCAGTACTTC. It specifies CASRGLGADIQYF.

The genes are TRBV11-1 and TRBJ1-3; D gene ambiguous. With 5 bases removed from V and 0 bases from J, the gap between germline ends came to 11 bases. The CDR3 extends over 15 amino acids. The germline CDR1 and CDR2 sequences are SGHAT and FQDESV (reference sequence). CDR3: CASSLGRSSGNTIYF. The CDR3 nucleotides are TGTGCCAGCAGCCTCGGACGCAGCTCTGGAAACACCATATATTTT.

The chain recombines TRBV2 with TRBJ2-3; TRBD2 aligns across 9 bases. This CDR3 is 16 amino acids long. J gave up 2 bases and V 0 bases, and 3 bases lay outside the gene matches. Germline V gives CDR1 SNHLY, CDR2 FYNNEI. In DNA form, the CDR3 reads TGTGCCAGCAGTGAAGCACTAGCGGGCGTCACAGATACGCAGTATTTT. It codes for CASSEALAGVTDTQYF.

The rearrangement links TRBV27 to TRBJ1-2; the match to TRBD1 covers 7 bases. V lost 7 bases to trimming and J lost 4 bases; unmatched junction nucleotides: 9. The CDR3 sequence is 14 residues long. CDR1 and CDR2 (germline): MNHEY, SMNVEV (reference sequence). This chain's CDR3 is CASTRRDSPYGYTF. CDR3 DNA: TGTGCCAGCACCCGACGGGACAGTCCCTATGGCTACACCTTC.

The CDR3 reads CASGDRGAQPQHF. CDR3 sequence (DNA): TGTGCCAGCGGGGACAGGGGGGCTCAGCCCCAGCATTTT. The V call is TRBV6-5, the J call TRBJ1-5, with 11 bases aligning to TRBD1. The ends lost 8 bases at V and 6 bases at J; junction bases unmatched: 3. The germline gives CDR1 MNHEY, CDR2 SVGAGI. This CDR3 contains 13 residues.

This clone was seen just once. The V and J genes are TRBV9 and TRBJ1-2, with unresolved D. Trimming cost V 4 bases and J 4 bases, with 8 bases left between them. The CDR3 sequence is 12 residues long. Germline loops: CDR1 SGDLS, CDR2 YYNGEE. The CDR3 spells CASSTTPYGYTF. In DNA, the CDR3 is TGTGCCAGCAGCACCACCCCCTATGGCTACACCTTC.

This chain uses TRBV30 with TRBJ1-2; no definite D call. Germline CDR1 and CDR2: GTSNPN and SVGIG (reference sequence). The CDR3 is 14 amino acids. Trimming pared 5 bases from V and 4 bases from J, leaving 17 bases between. CDR3 sequence: CAWDGLGGSYGYTF. CDR3 bases: TGTGCCTGGGATGGCCTTGGCGGTAGCTATGGCTACACCTTC.

V usage is TRBV3-1 (or the pseudogene TRBV3-2) and J usage is TRBJ1-3; D might be TRBD1 (5 bases). The CDR3 sequence is 17 residues long. From germline, CDR1 is LGHDT and CDR2 YNNKEL (reference sequence). Between the trimmed V and J ends, which lost 4 bases and 0 bases, there was a span of 16 bases. CDR3 amino acids: CASSPSSRVTSGNTIYF. DNA of the CDR3: TGTGCCAGCAGCCCCTCCTCCAGGGTCACCTCTGGAAACACCATATATTTT.

J is TRBJ2-1 and V is TRBV27; D is uncertain. The germline CDR1 and CDR2 sequences are MNHEY and SMNVEV (reference sequence). This CDR3 is 12 amino acids long. Trimming removed 2 bases at V and 6 bases at J, with 5 bases between. CDR3 loop: CASSLDGNEQFF. The CDR3 DNA reads TGTGCCAGCAGTTTAGATGGCAATGAGCAGTTCTTC.

V usage is TRBV12-5 and J usage is TRBJ2-1; 14 bases align to TRBD2. The trim removed 4 bases at V and 8 bases at J, leaving 1 base unmatched. The germline CDR1 and CDR2 sequences are LGHNT and FRNRAP. There are 14 residues in the CDR3. In DNA, the CDR3 is TGTGCTAGTGGTTCGGGACTAGCGGGAGATGAGCAGTTCTTC. This codes for CASGSGLAGDEQFF.

The chain joins TRBV27 to TRBJ2-5, with 7 bases identical to TRBD2. The ends lost 4 bases at V and 4 bases at J; junction bases unmatched: 21. This CDR3 is 19 amino acids long. CDR1 MNHEY and CDR2 SMNVEV come from the germline V gene (reference sequence). CDR3 amino acids: CASSSARTSSKGGGETQYF. DNA of the CDR3: TGTGCCAGCAGTTCCGCACGGACTAGTTCTAAGGGTGGGGGAGAGACCCAGTACTTC.

V is TRBV10-3 and J is TRBJ1-2, with a tentative D call TRBD1 (5 bases). This CDR3 has 14 amino acids. V was shortened by 8 bases and J by 7 bases, with 20 bases between the two germline ends. CDR1 is ENHRY and CDR2 is SYGVKD in the germline V gene. The CDR3 DNA reads TGTGCCATCCTAGTGGCCCAGGGACGAGGTGGCTACACCTTC. Encoded protein: CAILVAQGRGGYTF.

The rearrangement joins TRBV27 to TRBJ2-7; 7 bases fit TRBD1. Germline V gives CDR1 MNHEY, CDR2 SMNVEV (reference sequence). The V segment lost 6 bases and the J segment 0 bases; nucleotides outside the gene matches: 5. CDR3 length: 14 amino acids. CDR3 region: CASRGTDFSYEQYF. The CDR3 nucleotides are TGTGCCAGCAGAGGGACAGACTTCTCCTACGAGCAGTACTTC.

The chain joins TRBV15 to TRBJ1-1; the D gene is possibly TRBD1 (6 bases). The CDR3 runs to 15 residues. The V gene's germline CDR1 is LNHNV and CDR2 YYDKDF (reference sequence). The V end lost 3 bases, the J end lost 5 bases, and 16 bases lay between the germline ends. The CDR3 DNA follows: TGTGCCACCAGCAGTCAAGAGGGGGGTGGGACTGAAGCTTTCTTT. It translates to CATSSQEGGGTEAFF.